This T cell receptor (beta chain) was sequenced during a study of human T cells and chemical hapten exposure. Study information: Alopecia universalis, totalis or areata was present in patients who were mostly female. The study, taken as a whole, reports: It was expanded TCRs that formed significantly more large CDR3 similarity clusters than controls did. Once DPC sensitization occurred, TCRs above 1 in 1000 frequency showed no change.

Time point of the sample: patch test 2, 6 weeks after DPC sensitization. Sample treatment: therapeutic diphenylcyclopropenone sensitization with weekly scalp DPC. V trimming: 5 bases; J trimming: 4 bases; junction bases outside the gene matches: 5. The germline V gene has CDR1 SGHTA and CDR2 FQGNSA. The CDR3 has 14 residues. Comments on this clonotype: What it binds is unknown.

TCRdb recomputed calls from the RACE reads with MiXCR, one row per CDR3 protein. The repertoire consists of about 82,000 distinct CDR3 sequences, with more than 9% occurring once and the leading ten covering around 5%. The starting material was whole blood, obtained in connection with sensitization to the hapten diphenylcyclopropenone (DPC). The TCR was taken from a woman aged 45-59 years with alopecia areata. Some clones in this sample may be carry-over from other donors' samples. The rearrangement uses TRBV7-2 and TRBJ2-1; 7 bases match TRBD2. CDR3 residues: CASSRERGYNEQFF. The CDR3 region has the DNA TGTGCCAGCAGCCGTGAGCGGGGATACAATGAGCAGTTCTTC.